The 5 T cell receptor beta chains below all came from one sample that was sequenced in a study of blood T cell repertoires in COVID-19. Clones were sequenced by immunoSEQ multiplex PCR, and TCRdb holds only the in-frame ones, with some missing. In the table there are about 220,000 clones, 80% to 85% of which are singletons. Material: PBMCs or T cells enriched from blood (not recorded which). All receptors come from a woman aged 40 to 50 who had recovered from COVID-19.

The genes are TRBV5-6 and TRBJ2-5, with a weak D call TRBD2 (6 bases). The V and J ends lost 0 bases and 5 bases respectively, with 14 bases between them. This CDR3 spans 15 amino acids. Germline CDR1 SGHDT, CDR2 YYEEEE. The CDR3 reads CASSLAAGSGETQYF. CDR3 nucleotide sequence: TGTGCCAGCAGCTTGGCCGCGGGGTCCGGGGAGACCCAGTACTTC.

The chain links TRBV7-8 to TRBJ2-6, with 8 nucleotides matching TRBD1. Germline CDR1 SGHVS, CDR2 FQNEAQ. J was trimmed by 0 bases and V by 2 bases; bases with no gene match: 6. The CDR3 spans 18 residues. The CDR3: CASSLKRQGNSGANVLTF. The CDR3 DNA reads as TGTGCCAGCAGCTTAAAACGACAGGGGAACTCTGGGGCCAACGTCCTGACTTTC.

The gene calls are TRBV9 and TRBJ2-7, with 7 positions matching TRBD2. V dropped 1 base and J dropped 2; count of bases not matched to a gene: 3. Germline V gives CDR1 SGDLS, CDR2 YYNGEE. This CDR3 has 14 amino acids. The DNA for the CDR3 is TGTGCCAGCAGCGTAAGCGGGACCCCCTACGAGCAGTACTTC. Translation gives CASSVSGTPYEQYF.

This clone has only a few counts. The J gene is TRBJ1-1, the V gene TRBV4-1; D unresolved. The V and J ends lost 5 bases and 0 bases respectively, with 7 bases between them. Germline-derived CDR1 and CDR2 are MGHRA and YSYEKL. The CDR3 is 13 amino acids. CDR3 residues: CASSTQVNTEAFF. In DNA, the CDR3 is TGCGCCAGCAGCACTCAGGTGAACACTGAAGCTTTCTTT.

The rearrangement joins TRBV3-1 (or the pseudogene TRBV3-2) to TRBJ2-1; 12 bases map to TRBD2. The junction had 6 bases not matched to a gene; V was cut back by 4 bases and J by 5 bases. CDR3 length equals 16 residues. CDR1 and CDR2 from the germline V gene are LGHDT and YNNKEL (reference sequence). CDR3 region: CASSRKLAGGHNEQFF. The CDR3 DNA reads as TGTGCCAGCAGCCGCAAACTAGCGGGAGGCCACAATGAGCAGTTCTTC.